This T cell receptor (beta chain) was obtained from a study of T cell repertoires in cytomegalovirus infection. Overall study: Based on public TCR beta signatures, there were indications of CMV infection and of a matching HLA type.

TCRdb re-called the reads through MiXCR, storing one row per CDR3 protein. The sample consists of more than 150,000 distinct CDR3 sequences, approximately 30% of them appearing once. V lost 10 bases and J 8 bases, leaving 20 bases between the germline ends. Per germline, CDR1 SGHVS and CDR2 FQNEAQ. This CDR3 spans 13 amino acids. Sequenced material: PBMCs. The V gene is TRBV7-8, the J gene TRBJ1-2, with a possible D match to TRBD1 (6 bases). The source is a human donor in good health (CMV status not recorded). Some clones in this sample may be carry-over from other donors' samples. The CDR3 region has the DNA TGTGCCACCCTCATTGGGGGGGCAGGGGGCTACACCTTC. It yields the protein CATLIGGAGGYTF.